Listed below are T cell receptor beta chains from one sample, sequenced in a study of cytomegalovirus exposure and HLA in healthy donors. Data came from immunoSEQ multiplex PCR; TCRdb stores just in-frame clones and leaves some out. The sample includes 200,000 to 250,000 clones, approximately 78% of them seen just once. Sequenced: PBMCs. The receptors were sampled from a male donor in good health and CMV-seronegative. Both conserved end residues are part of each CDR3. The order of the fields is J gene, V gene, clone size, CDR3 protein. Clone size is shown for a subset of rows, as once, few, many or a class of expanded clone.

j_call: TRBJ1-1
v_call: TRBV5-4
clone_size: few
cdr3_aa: CASSFPQFGEAFF

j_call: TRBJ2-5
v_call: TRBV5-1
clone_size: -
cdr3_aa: CASSLAKRETQYF

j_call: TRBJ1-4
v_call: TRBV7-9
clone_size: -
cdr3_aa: CSSSPVQGTEKLFF

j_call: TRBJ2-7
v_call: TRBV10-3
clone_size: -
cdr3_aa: CAATGSSYEQYF

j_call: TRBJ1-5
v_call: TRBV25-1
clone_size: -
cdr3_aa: CASRGAGERQPQHF

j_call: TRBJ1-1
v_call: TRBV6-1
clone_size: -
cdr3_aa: CASSEPGQIMNTEAFF

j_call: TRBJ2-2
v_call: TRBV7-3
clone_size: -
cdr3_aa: CASSITSGRSGELFF

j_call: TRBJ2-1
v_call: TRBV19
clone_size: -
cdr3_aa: CASSRPGGSYNEQFF

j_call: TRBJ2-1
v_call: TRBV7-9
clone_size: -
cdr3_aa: CASSLISGSGNEQFF

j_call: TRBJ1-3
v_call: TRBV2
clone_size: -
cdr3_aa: CASRESPAGNTIYF

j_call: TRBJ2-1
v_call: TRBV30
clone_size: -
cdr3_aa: CAWSPAGTSQSPKQFF

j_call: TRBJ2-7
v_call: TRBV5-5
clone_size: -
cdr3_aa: CASSLAGTYEQYF

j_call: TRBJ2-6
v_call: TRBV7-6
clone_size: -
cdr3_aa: CASSPGQGLAGANVLTF

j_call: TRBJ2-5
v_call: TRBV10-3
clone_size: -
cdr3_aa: CAISDHGLAQETQYF

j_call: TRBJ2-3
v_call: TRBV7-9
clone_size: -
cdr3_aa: CASSLGVADFTDTQYF

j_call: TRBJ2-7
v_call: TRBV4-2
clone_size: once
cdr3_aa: CASSRQRGGQGAYEQYF

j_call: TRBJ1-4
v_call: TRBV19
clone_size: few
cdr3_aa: CASSGTETAKLFF

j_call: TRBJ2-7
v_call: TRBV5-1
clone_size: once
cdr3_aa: CASSLSIFRGAYEQYF

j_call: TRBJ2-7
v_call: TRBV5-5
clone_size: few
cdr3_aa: CASSYAAGGYEQYF

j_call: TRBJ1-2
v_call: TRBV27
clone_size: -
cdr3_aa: CASSFRGSSYGYTF

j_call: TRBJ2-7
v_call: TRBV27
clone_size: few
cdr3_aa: CASSSIFAGTRDYEQYF

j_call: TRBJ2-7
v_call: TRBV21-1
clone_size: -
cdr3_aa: CASSKVLRPSGSSPREQYF

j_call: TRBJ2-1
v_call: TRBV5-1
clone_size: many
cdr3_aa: CASSPGTGRYEQFF

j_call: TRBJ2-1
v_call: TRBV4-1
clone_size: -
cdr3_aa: CASSQDTRTSYNEQFF

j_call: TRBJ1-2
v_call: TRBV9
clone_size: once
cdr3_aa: CASSVVSGQPVSSGYTF

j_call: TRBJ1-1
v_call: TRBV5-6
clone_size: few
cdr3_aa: CASSWDRRNTEAFF

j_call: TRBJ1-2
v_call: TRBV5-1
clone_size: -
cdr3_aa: CASSSTGTANYGYTF

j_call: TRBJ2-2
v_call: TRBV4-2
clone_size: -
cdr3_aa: CASSQDLLAGAGELFF

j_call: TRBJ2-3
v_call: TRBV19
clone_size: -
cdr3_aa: CASSIDPAGADTQYF

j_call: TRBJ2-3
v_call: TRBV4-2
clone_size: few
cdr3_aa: CASSSPGGSGKSTDTQYF

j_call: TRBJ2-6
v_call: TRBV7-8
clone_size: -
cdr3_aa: CASSPGLGANVLTF

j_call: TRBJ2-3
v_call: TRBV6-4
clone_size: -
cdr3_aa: CASSAGSSTDTQYF

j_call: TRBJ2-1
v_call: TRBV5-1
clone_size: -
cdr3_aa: CASSLTRAGNSYNEQFF

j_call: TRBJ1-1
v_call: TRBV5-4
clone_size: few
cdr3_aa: CASSLVRGPEAFF

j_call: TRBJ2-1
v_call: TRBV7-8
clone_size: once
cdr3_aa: CASSPRLAGEPVNEQFF

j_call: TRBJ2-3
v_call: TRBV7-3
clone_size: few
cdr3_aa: CASSFGLAGVTDTQYF

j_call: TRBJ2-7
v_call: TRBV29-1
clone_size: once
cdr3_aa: CSGRAGPYEQYF

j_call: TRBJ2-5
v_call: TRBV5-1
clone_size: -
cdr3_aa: CASSLALQGSRETQYF

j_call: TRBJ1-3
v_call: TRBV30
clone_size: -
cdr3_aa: CAWSVATLSGNTIYF

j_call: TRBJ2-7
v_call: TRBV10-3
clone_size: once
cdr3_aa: CATGDSASEQYF

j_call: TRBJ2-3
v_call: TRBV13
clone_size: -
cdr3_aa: CASAEAGAITDTQYF

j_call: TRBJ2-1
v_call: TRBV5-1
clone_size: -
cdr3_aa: CASSSGTSGRLSYNEQFF